The rows below give T cell receptor beta chains drawn from one sample of a study of lymphopenia after photon versus proton radiotherapy. TCRdb keeps only in-frame clones here, not all; method: immunoSEQ multiplex PCR. The sample yields over 30,000 clones, 84% seen once. The sequences come from peripheral blood, collected from a patient treated with proton-based radiotherapy. The receptors here all came from a woman aged 70-85 years with pancreatic cancer. Both conserved end residues are part of each CDR3. The D gene is left open where the match is weak. Only some rows state a clone size, as once, few, many or a class for expanded clones.

-,TRBJ2-7,TRBV5-1,-,TGCGCCAGCAGTGTTAAGGGGTCCCCCTCCGACGAGCAGTACTTC,CASSVKGSPSDEQYF
-,TRBJ2-7,TRBV25-1,-,TGTGCCAGCAGTGAATACGGGACGAAACCTTACGAGCAGTACTTC,CASSEYGTKPYEQYF
-,TRBJ2-2,TRBV27,TRBD2,TGTGCCAGCAGTCTACTAGCGGGTAACACCGGGGAGCTGTTTTTT,CASSLLAGNTGELFF
-,TRBJ1-6,TRBV27,TRBD1,TGTGCCAGCAGTTTACGGGACAGCCATTCACCCCTCCACTTT,CASSLRDSHSPLHF
-,TRBJ2-3,TRBV5-1,TRBD2,TGCGCCAGCAAAGCGACTAGCGCCTCACGGAATACGCAGTATTTT,CASKATSASRNTQYF
-,TRBJ2-7,TRBV9,TRBD2,TGTGCCAGCAGCGGGAGCGGGAGGTCCCTCGAGCAGTACTTC,CASSGSGRSLEQYF
-,TRBJ1-2,TRBV18,TRBD1,TGTGCCAGCTCACCATCGGACAGGTTATGGGGCTACACCTTC,CASSPSDRLWGYTF
-,TRBJ2-7,TRBV6-6,-,TGTGCCAGCAGACATACAGGCGAGCAGTACTTC,CASRHTGEQYF
-,TRBJ2-3,TRBV19,-,TGTGCCAGTAGTATAGCGACCACAGATACGCAGTATTTT,CASSIATTDTQYF
-,TRBJ2-1,TRBV5-1,TRBD2,TGCGCCAGCAGCGCCAGACTAGCGGGAGGAAACTACAATGAGCAGTTCTTC,CASSARLAGGNYNEQFF
-,TRBJ1-1,TRBV28,-,TGTGCCAGCAGTGGGGTACCGGAAGCTTTCTTT,CASSGVPEAFF
-,TRBJ1-1,TRBV5-6,-,TGTGCCAGCAGCTTGGGCGTTAGGGGGGTTTCCGAAGCTTTCTTT,CASSLGVRGVSEAFF
once,TRBJ2-7,TRBV6-5,TRBD2,TGTGCCAGCAGTTACTCACTAGCGGCCTACGAGCAGTACTTC,CASSYSLAAYEQYF
few,TRBJ1-2,TRBV27,-,TGTGCCAGCAGTTTAGGTAGCGGCGGCGGGTATGGCTACACCTTC,CASSLGSGGGYGYTF
-,TRBJ1-1,TRBV5-6,-,TGTGCCAGCAGCCTAACGGTGAACACTGAAGCTTTCTTT,CASSLTVNTEAFF
-,TRBJ2-7,TRBV18,TRBD1,TGTGCCAGCTCACCACAGGGGGCGAACGAGCAGTACTTC,CASSPQGANEQYF
-,TRBJ2-1,TRBV6-5,-,TGTGCCAGCAGTTACGTAGGGGCAAACGGCTACAATGAGCAGTTCTTC,CASSYVGANGYNEQFF
-,TRBJ2-7,TRBV6-1,-,TGTGCCAGCAGTGAAGATCCCCCGGACAACTCCTACGAGCAGTACTTC,CASSEDPPDNSYEQYF
-,TRBJ1-2,TRBV19,-,TGTGCCAGTATAGGGTATCAGGGAAGGACACCAAACTATGGCTACACCTTC,CASIGYQGRTPNYGYTF
-,TRBJ2-6,TRBV30,-,TGTGCCTGGAGTACGGACGTCGGCTCTGGGGCCAACGTCCTGACTTTC,CAWSTDVGSGANVLTF
-,TRBJ1-1,TRBV7-8,-,TGTGCCAGCAGCTCGCAGACCAACCTGTTGAAGGCTTTCTTT,CASSSQTNLLKAFF
-,TRBJ2-2,TRBV6-1,-,TGTGCCAGCAGGGGGGGACAGACCAACACCGGGGAGCTGTTTTTT,CASRGGQTNTGELFF
-,TRBJ2-2,TRBV6-6,TRBD2,TGTGCCAGCAGTAGCGGGAGGAACACCGGGGAGCTGTTTTTT,CASSSGRNTGELFF
-,TRBJ1-5,TRBV7-2,TRBD1,TGTGCCAGCAGCCCAGGGGGAAGCAATCAGCCCCAGCATTTT,CASSPGGSNQPQHF
-,TRBJ2-7,TRBV28,-,TGTGCCAGCACTCCACAGGGCGGGGGCCTTTACGAGCAGTACTTC,CASTPQGGGLYEQYF
-,TRBJ2-7,TRBV14,TRBD1,TGTGCCAGCAGCCCACGGACAGGGGGCCTCTACGAGCAGTACTTC,CASSPRTGGLYEQYF
-,TRBJ1-4,TRBV30,-,TGTGCCTGGTCCGTTCAACATACAACTAATGAAAAACTGTTTTTT,CAWSVQHTTNEKLFF
-,TRBJ1-3,TRBV5-4,-,TGTGCCAGCAGCTTGGGCCAGGGTAAAGCTGGAAACACCATATATTTT,CASSLGQGKAGNTIYF
medium-sized,TRBJ2-7,TRBV19,-,TGTGCCAGTAGTGCGGGCCTTCTCTACGAGCAGTACTTC,CASSAGLLYEQYF
-,TRBJ1-1,TRBV19,-,TGTGCCAGTAGTACCCGGGGCACCTTGAACACTGAAGCTTTCTTT,CASSTRGTLNTEAFF
-,TRBJ2-3,TRBV4-1,-,TGCGCCAGCAGCCAAGCCACAGATACGCAGTATTTT,CASSQATDTQYF
once,TRBJ2-5,TRBV7-6,-,TGTGCCAGCAGCCATTCCGCTAGTAAAGAGACCCAGTACTTC,CASSHSASKETQYF
few,TRBJ2-3,TRBV28,TRBD2,TGTGCCAGCACCCGGAACGGGGCGGGAGGGAGGGATACGCAGTATTTT,CASTRNGAGGRDTQYF
few,TRBJ2-1,TRBV19,TRBD2,TGTGCCAGTAGTCCCCTAGCGGCAGGCTACAATGAGCAGTTCTTC,CASSPLAAGYNEQFF
once,TRBJ1-3,TRBV5-1,TRBD1,TGCGCCAGCAGCAAGGACAGGGGTCCTGGAAACACCATATATTTT,CASSKDRGPGNTIYF
-,TRBJ2-3,TRBV9,TRBD2,TGTGCCAGCAGCGGATTAGCGGGAGGGTACACAGATACGCAGTATTTT,CASSGLAGGYTDTQYF
-,TRBJ1-1,TRBV18,-,TGTGCCAGCTCACCTCGGTCAGGGAATCGGAACACTGAAGCTTTCTTT,CASSPRSGNRNTEAFF
-,TRBJ2-5,TRBV11-1,TRBD2,TGTGCCAGCAGCTTAGGGACTAGCGGGAGGCCCCAGTACTTC,CASSLGTSGRPQYF
-,TRBJ2-6,TRBV11-3,-,TGTGCCAGCAGCCCCGTGGGGGCCGGGGCCAACGTCCTGACTTTC,CASSPVGAGANVLTF
-,TRBJ2-5,TRBV5-5,-,TGTGCCAGCAGCCCGACAGGACAAGAGACCCAGTACTTC,CASSPTGQETQYF
-,TRBJ2-1,TRBV19,TRBD2,TGTGCCAGTAGTACGGGGACTAGCGGATACTACAATGAGCAGTTCTTC,CASSTGTSGYYNEQFF
-,TRBJ1-2,TRBV6-5,-,TGTGCCAGCAGTGACAGTGACATTAACTATGGCTACACCTTC,CASSDSDINYGYTF
-,TRBJ1-1,TRBV7-2,TRBD1,TGTGCCAGCAGCTCCCAGGCCGGGACAGCGAACACTGAAGCTTTCTTT,CASSSQAGTANTEAFF
once,TRBJ2-7,TRBV19,-,TGTGCCAGTACTGGTGGGAACGGGGGCTTCTACGAGCAGTACTTC,CASTGGNGGFYEQYF
-,TRBJ1-2,TRBV28,-,TGTGCCAGCAGTCCCCATGGTGGCTACACCTTC,CASSPHGGYTF
-,TRBJ1-4,TRBV7-9,-,TGTGCCAGCAGCTTTCAGGGGTCTAATGAAAAACTGTTTTTT,CASSFQGSNEKLFF
few,TRBJ2-1,TRBV27,-,TGTGCCAGCAGTTTGGCTGCGGCCGGGGATGAGCAGTTCTTC,CASSLAAAGDEQFF
-,TRBJ2-1,TRBV27,-,TGTGCCAGCAGTTCCGGGGTGGTTAGTGAGCAGTTCTTC,CASSSGVVSEQFF
-,TRBJ1-2,TRBV7-9,-,TGTGCCAGCAGCTTAAGGGGGGACTATGGCTACACCTTC,CASSLRGDYGYTF